The clone carrying this T cell receptor beta chain was detected ten times or more. Its antigen is as yet unknown. CDR3 size: 12 residues. Germline CDR1 SQVTM, CDR2 ANQGSEA. V dropped 3 bases and J dropped 4 bases, with 8 bases sitting between them. Study-wide results and limits: Greatest tumor Treg TCR overlap was with tumor naive CD4+ cells. Larger-cohort validation covered only one TCR beta V-J rearrangement.

TCRdb re-analysed the 5' RACE reads in MiXCR, keeping a single row per CDR3 protein. The sample lists some 64,000 distinct CDR3 sequences; under 25% were seen once. The receptor was derived from a female donor with breast cancer. Source material: memory CD4+ T cells sorted from a lymph node. Subset here: memory CD4+ T cells, CD4+CD45RO+CD25-. V is TRBV29-1 and J is TRBJ2-3; D is perhaps TRBD1 or TRBD2 (5 bases each). This chain's CDR3 is CSVERGSDTQYF. The CDR3 nucleotides are TGCAGCGTTGAGAGGGGTTCAGATACGCAGTATTTT.